The 21 T cell receptor beta chains in this list originate from one sample, sequenced in a study of PD-1 blockade in classical Hodgkin lymphoma. Specified time point: cycle 4 day 1 (C4D1), after five to seven weeks of nivolumab. All patients relapsed after autologous stem cell transplantation, and brentuximab vedotin exposure varied. Data came from immunoSEQ multiplex PCR; TCRdb stores just in-frame clones and leaves some out. The table records roughly 64,000 clones, over 85% of them present only once. This specimen consisted of peripheral blood mononuclear cells (PBMCs), obtained before the fourth cycle of nivolumab. The receptors shown here come from a human donor with classical Hodgkin lymphoma.

This chain uses TRBV15 with TRBJ1-1; D gene uncertain. V lost 2 bases to trimming and J lost 6 bases, with 7 bases between them. CDR3 size: 12 residues. Germline V gene sequence: CDR1 LNHNV, CDR2 YYDKDF (reference sequence). The CDR3: CATSRSGPEAFF. The DNA of the CDR3 is TGTGCCACCAGCAGATCCGGTCCTGAAGCTTTCTTT.

For this clone: Within the sample, other DNA sequences also encode this same CDR3. V gene TRBV2 combines with J gene TRBJ1-5; no clear D gene. V lost 7 bases and J lost 2, with 12 bases in between. The germline gives CDR1 SNHLY, CDR2 FYNNEI. The CDR3 contains 14 residues. The CDR3, as DNA: TGTGCCAGCACGCGCGGGGAAGGCAATCAGCCCCAGCATTTT. This encodes CASTRGEGNQPQHF. The whole variable domain, filled in from reference TRBV2 and TRBJ1-5, reads EPEVTQTPSHQVTQMGQEVILRCVPISNHLYFYWYRQILGQKVEFLVSFYNNEISEKSEIFDDQFSVERPDGSNFTLKIRSTKLEDSAMYFCASTRGEGNQPQHFGDGTRLSIL.

The chain is built from TRBV4-2 and TRBJ1-4, with D perhaps TRBD1 (5 bases). Per germline, CDR1 LGHNA and CDR2 YNFKEQ. V was clipped by 0 bases and J by 8 bases, with 13 bases between them. This CDR3 contains 15 residues. The DNA of the CDR3 is TGTGCCAGCAGCCAAGATTGGGGGTTCCAGGAAAAACTGTTTTTT. Translation: CASSQDWGFQEKLFF.

This rearrangement joins TRBV2 to TRBJ2-5; D perhaps matches TRBD2 (5 bases). This CDR3 has 16 residues. In germline, CDR1 is SNHLY, CDR2 FYNNEI. The V end lost 2 bases, the J end lost 1 base, and 14 bases lay between the germline ends. The CDR3 DNA follows: TGTGCCAGCAGTGAACCTGCTAGCACAACCCAAGAGACCCAGTACTTC. Its translation is CASSEPASTTQETQYF.

This chain uses TRBV6-5 with TRBJ1-1; D not resolved. The CDR3 runs 14 residues. Per germline, CDR1 MNHEY and CDR2 SVGAGI. V lost 6 bases, J lost 11 bases, and 22 bases lay in between. The CDR3 reads CASSSPSARSSAFF. The CDR3 coding sequence is TGTGCCAGCAGCTCGCCTTCGGCTCGATCAAGCGCTTTCTTT.

This chain joins TRBV7-6 and TRBJ1-1; D possibly corresponds to TRBD1 (5 bases). The CDR3 is 13 residues long. Germline V gene lookup returns CDR1 SGHVS and CDR2 FNYEAQ. V gave up 3 bases and J gave up 1 base, with 6 bases separating them. In DNA, the CDR3 is TGTGCCAGCAGCTTTGGGGGGAACACTGAAGCTTTCTTT. As protein: CASSFGGNTEAFF.

The chain couples TRBV7-9 to TRBJ1-2; D might be TRBD1 (6 bases). With 1 base removed from V and 7 bases from J, the gap between germline ends came to 13 bases. Germline assignment: CDR1 SEHNR and CDR2 FQNEAQ (reference sequence). The CDR3 consists of 14 residues. Here the CDR3 DNA reads TGTGCCAGCAGCTTAGTGTCAGGGGTCTCTGGCTACACCTTC. This gives the protein CASSLVSGVSGYTF. The whole variable domain, filled in from reference TRBV7-9 and TRBJ1-2, reads DTGVSQNPRHKITKRGQNVTFRCDPISEHNRLYWYRQTLGQGPEFLTYFQNEAQLEKSRLLSDRFSAERPKGSFSTLEIQRTEQGDSAMYLCASSLVSGVSGYTFGSGTRLTVV.

This sequence joins TRBV4-1 and TRBJ2-1; 9 bases map to TRBD2. Looked up from germline, CDR1 is MGHRA and CDR2 is YSYEKL. After removal of 3 bases from V and 0 bases from J, the junction contained 6 bases not matched to a gene. This CDR3 comprises 17 residues. CDR3 sequence reads: CASSHGLARTSYNEQFF. The DNA of the CDR3 is TGCGCCAGCAGCCACGGACTAGCGAGGACCTCCTACAATGAGCAGTTCTTC.

The rearrangement links TRBV7-9 to TRBJ2-7; D ambiguous. V lost 3 bases and J 6 bases, leaving 15 bases between the germline ends. Germline values: CDR1 SEHNR, CDR2 FQNEAQ (reference sequence). The CDR3 runs to 14 residues. CDR3 sequence reads: CASSLPNMGGEQYF. The CDR3, as DNA: TGTGCCAGCAGCTTGCCTAATATGGGTGGCGAGCAGTACTTC.

A word on this clone: Other DNA sequences in the sample encode the same CDR3. The V and J genes are TRBV29-1 and TRBJ2-1; D gene ambiguous. Trimming cost V 4 bases and J 4 bases, with 5 bases left between them. CDR1 and CDR2 (germline): SQVTM, ANQGSEA. CDR3 length: 11 residues. CDR3 sequence: CSVGGYNEQFF. In DNA form, the CDR3 reads TGCAGCGTTGGAGGATACAATGAGCAGTTCTTC.

The genes are TRBV6-5 and TRBJ1-5; D remains unclear. The V end was cut by 8 bases, the J end by 6 bases, with 17 bases between. In germline, CDR1 is MNHEY, CDR2 SVGAGI. This CDR3 region has 14 residues. CDR3: CASRQEAGGQPQHF. CDR3 bases: TGTGCCAGCCGGCAGGAGGCGGGTGGTCAGCCCCAGCATTTT.

The V call is TRBV11-2, the J call TRBJ2-1; 14 bases are shared with TRBD2. With V trimmed by 5 bases and J by 8 bases, 8 bases remained unmatched. The CDR3 has 16 amino acids. Germline V CDR1 and CDR2: SGHAT, FQNNGV. The CDR3 sequence: CASSPGLAGGFDEQFF. CDR3 DNA: TGTGCCAGCAGCCCAGGACTAGCGGGGGGTTTTGATGAGCAGTTCTTC.

J is TRBJ2-5 and V is TRBV9; 11 positions agree with TRBD2. Germline CDR1 is SGDLS and CDR2 is YYNGEE. The CDR3 covers 16 residues. V lost 0 bases to trimming and J lost 2 bases; unmatched junction nucleotides: 3. CDR3 sequence reads: CASSVALAGGQETQYF. CDR3 nucleotides: TGTGCCAGCAGCGTAGCTCTAGCGGGAGGACAAGAGACCCAGTACTTC.

The chain uses TRBV27 and TRBJ2-1; D is undetermined. Trimming pared 5 bases from V and 8 bases from J, leaving 19 bases between. This CDR3 contains 15 residues. CDR1 is MNHEY and CDR2 is SMNVEV in the germline V gene (reference sequence). As DNA, the CDR3 is TGTGCCAGCAGTGCCGTTGCATTCGGGCTCGATGAGCAGTTCTTC. It codes for CASSAVAFGLDEQFF.

This chain uses TRBV7-8 with TRBJ2-2, with 9 nucleotides matching TRBD1. Germline CDR1 and CDR2: SGHVS and FQNEAQ. V trimming: 2 bases; J trimming: 4 bases; junction bases outside the gene matches: 8. The CDR3 runs 17 residues. CDR3 bases: TGTGCCAGCAGCTTACGGCTGGGACAGGGAAGCACCGGGGAGCTGTTTTTT. This gives the protein CASSLRLGQGSTGELFF.

This chain links TRBV4-1 with TRBJ1-2; D unresolved. Trimming took off 0 bases at V and 8 bases at J, with 10 bases between the two ends. Germline CDR1 MGHRA, CDR2 YSYEKL. This CDR3 is 13 amino acids long. CDR3 nucleotide sequence: TGCGCCAGCAGCCAAGATATTGGGCTCGGCTACACCTTC. As protein: CASSQDIGLGYTF.

The gene calls are TRBV28 and TRBJ2-7; 8 positions match TRBD2. CDR1 and CDR2 (germline): MDHEN, SYDVKM. CDR3 length: 14 amino acids. Trimming at V came to 5 bases and at J to 6 bases, leaving 9 bases not matched to a gene. As DNA, the CDR3 is TGTGCCAGCAGTGTGACCGGGACTAGTCTCGAGCAGTACTTC. Encoded protein: CASSVTGTSLEQYF.

To note about this clone: One junction end does not reproduce the germline sequence, and a read error may be involved. V is TRBV13 and J is TRBJ2-7; D is unresolved. CDR3 length: 12 residues. CDR1 and CDR2 from the germline V gene are PRHDT and FYEKMQ (reference sequence). CDR3 sequence: CASSSRSYEQYF. The CDR3 nucleotides are TGTGCCAGCAGTTCTCGCTCCTATGAGCAGTACTTC.

This CDR3 is CASSVERGVDYGYTF. The CDR3 region has the DNA TGTGCCAGCAGCGTAGAGAGGGGGGTGGACTATGGCTACACCTTC. The V gene is TRBV9, the J gene TRBJ1-2, with D tentatively TRBD1 (6 bases). The germline V and J ends were trimmed by 0 bases and 3 bases, with 12 bases remaining between them. The CDR3 extends over 15 amino acids. The V gene's germline CDR1 is SGDLS and CDR2 YYNGEE.

The rearrangement links TRBV29-1 to TRBJ1-5, with a possible D match to TRBD1 (6 bases). Trimming shortened V by 4 bases and J by 0 bases, and 13 bases separated the two germline ends. CDR3 size: 15 residues. Germline loops: CDR1 SQVTM, CDR2 ANQGSEA. The CDR3 is CSVGTDKYSNQPQHF. CDR3 nucleotides: TGCAGCGTTGGGACAGACAAATATAGCAATCAGCCCCAGCATTTT.

The V call is TRBV7-2, the J call TRBJ2-1; TRBD2 aligns across 10 bases. Germline lookup yields CDR1 SGHTA and CDR2 FQGNSA. The CDR3 contains 16 residues. Trimming cost V 1 base and J 5 bases; bases outside gene matches: 5. In DNA, the CDR3 is TGTGCCAGCAGCTTAGGTCCTAGCGGGAGCCACAATGAGCAGTTCTTC. This translates into CASSLGPSGSHNEQFF.